This TCR beta chain was documented in a study of beta chain features in type 1 diabetes. Overall study findings and caveats: In these data, an HLA type influence on TCRB rearrangement remained unresolved. Shortening of TCRB CDR3s, moderate but significant, appeared in all four CD4+ subsets of Type 1 diabetes patients.

One heparinised draw, averaging about 116 mL, was taken per donor. Sorting of CD4+ naive, central memory, regulatory and stem cell-like memory cells was performed via CD45RO/CCR7/CD25/CD127/CD95/CD27. Purities in excess of 95% were seen in all sorted populations. On this clone: The target antigen is unknown.

cDNA synthesis used the whole RNA isolate, giving expressed TCRB sequences. The assay was immunoSEQ multiplex PCR, and TCRdb's table has in-frame clones only and misses some. The profile covers fewer than 450,000 clones, with around an eighth appearing a single time and 0.015% taken by the ten largest. The sequence came from a woman between 18 and 29 years old with type 1 diabetes. The sequencing input was naive CD4+ T cells from blood.

The DNA of the CDR3 is TGTGCCAGCAGTTACTTAGGTTTAGGGGGCAATGAGCAGTTCTTC. It yields the protein CASSYLGLGGNEQFF. The V gene is TRBV6-5, the J gene TRBJ2-1; weak D call: TRBD1 (6 bases). V was clipped by 1 base and J by 6 bases, with 13 bases between them. The germline V gene has CDR1 MNHEY and CDR2 SVGAGI. CDR3 length: 15 residues.